This T cell receptor beta chain came from a study of cytomegalovirus exposure and HLA in healthy donors. Study-level findings and limits: Common viral pathogens seemed, in a later analysis, to connect with several of the most significant clusters.

PCR involved 60 Vbeta and 13 Jbeta primers. Assay: immunoSEQ multiplex PCR; the TCRdb copy retains only in-frame clones and omits some. This sample yields around 170,000 clones, of which around 78% are seen a single time; 2.5% to 3.5% belongs to the top ten. With regard to this clone: Its antigen is unknown.

V was pared by 4 bases and J by 8 bases, with 10 bases between. Germline values: CDR1 SGHTS, CDR2 YDEGEE. The CDR3 loop spans 12 amino acids. Sequencing was done on a sample of PBMCs. The sequence was collected from a woman aged 50 to 60 in good health and CMV-seropositive. The rearrangement links TRBV5-8 to TRBJ2-1; D might be TRBD2 (5 bases). In DNA form, the CDR3 reads TGTGCCAGCAGCCCGAGAGGGTATGAGCAGTTCTTC. It yields the protein CASSPRGYEQFF. The whole variable domain, filled in from reference TRBV5-8 and TRBJ2-1, reads EAGVTQSPTHLIKTRGQQATLRCSPISGHTSVYWYQQALGLGLQFLLWYDEGEERNRGNFPPRFSGRQFPNYSSELNVNALELEDSALYLCASSPRGYEQFFGPGTRLTVL.